This TCR beta chain was sequenced during a study of blood T cell repertoires in COVID-19. Background on the study: The United States, Italy and Spain supplied acute and convalescent COVID-19 samples. Sample material is recorded as cDNA or gDNA derived from T cells, B-cell-depleted T cells, or PBMCs.

Per the original data handling: Quantification of nucleated cells was approximated via reference gene primer amplification. Clones were sequenced by immunoSEQ multiplex PCR, and TCRdb holds only the in-frame ones, with some missing. V, J and clone size reflect that table, while D and trimming were determined from the DNA. Of 250,000 or so clones listed, about nine tenths were seen once; the top ten hold 6.2%. CDR1 SGHRS and CDR2 YFSETQ come from the germline V gene. There are 13 residues in the CDR3. Trimming removed 6 bases from V and 4 bases from J, with 12 bases in between. The receptor was derived from a man between 60 and 70 years old with acute or convalescent COVID-19. Specimen: peripheral blood. The rearrangement links TRBV5-1 to TRBJ2-3, with TRBD2 as a possible D gene (5 bases). The CDR3 sequence: CASTVGGSDTQYF. CDR3 in DNA: TGCGCCAGCACCGTTGGCGGGTCAGATACGCAGTATTTT. Combining the CDR3 with reference TRBV5-1 and TRBJ2-3 gives the whole variable domain KAGVTQTPRYLIKTRGQQVTLSCSPISGHRSVSWYQQTPGQGLQFLFEYFSETQRNKGNFPGRFSGRQFSNSRSEMNVSTLELGDSALYLCASTVGGSDTQYFGPGTRLTVL.